The next 32 T cell receptor beta chains were all read from a single sample in a study of cytomegalovirus exposure and HLA in healthy donors. The PCR made use of 60 Vbeta and 13 Jbeta primers. Only in-frame clones appear in the TCRdb table, and some are missing; sequencing was by immunoSEQ multiplex PCR. The repertoire holds over 150,000 clones, with approximately 81% as singletons. The sample consisted of PBMCs. The receptors stem from a woman in her twenties or thirties in good health and CMV-seronegative.

This rearrangement joins TRBV2 to TRBJ2-3, with unresolved D. Trimming stripped 4 bases from V and 0 bases from J, with 11 bases between. The CDR3 totals 15 residues. Germline V gives CDR1 SNHLY, CDR2 FYNNEI. The CDR3 reads CASSVEQQSTDTQYF. CDR3 sequence (DNA): TGTGCCAGCAGTGTCGAACAACAAAGCACAGATACGCAGTATTTT.

This clone has just one count. The genes are TRBV27 and TRBJ1-5; TRBD1 is a possible D gene (6 bases). Germline loops: CDR1 MNHEY, CDR2 SMNVEV (reference sequence). The ends were cut back, 6 bases at V and 7 bases at J, with 19 bases in the middle. This CDR3 is 15 amino acids long. CDR3 amino acids: CASRLSTGTMQPQHF. The DNA of the CDR3 is TGTGCCAGCAGACTAAGTACCGGGACAATGCAGCCCCAGCATTTT.

The rearrangement links TRBV6-5 to TRBJ2-1, with D perhaps matching TRBD1 (6 bases). The CDR3 is 14 residues long. The germline V and J ends were trimmed by 0 bases and 5 bases, with 8 bases remaining between them. Germline-derived CDR1 and CDR2 are MNHEY and SVGAGI. Here the CDR3 reads CASSYSRGNNEQFF. In DNA form, the CDR3 reads TGTGCCAGCAGTTACTCCAGGGGAAACAATGAGCAGTTCTTC.

This chain connects TRBV9 to TRBJ1-4, with a weak D call TRBD1 (6 bases). The CDR3 length is 15 residues. The V and J ends lost 4 bases and 7 bases respectively, with 17 bases between them. From germline, CDR1 is SGDLS and CDR2 YYNGEE. CDR3 in amino acids: CASSPLGGPGEKLFF. CDR3 sequence (DNA): TGTGCCAGCAGCCCCTTGGGGGGGCCGGGTGAAAAACTGTTTTTT.

This clone was recorded a few times. CDR3 in amino acids: CASSLPGGALGDQPQHF. CDR3 sequence (DNA): TGTGCCAGCAGTTTACCTGGGGGGGCTTTGGGCGATCAGCCCCAGCATTTT. The rearrangement links TRBV28 to TRBJ1-5, with D perhaps TRBD1 (6 bases). Between the trimmed V and J ends, which lost 2 bases and 5 bases, there was a span of 19 bases. The germline gives CDR1 MDHEN, CDR2 SYDVKM. The CDR3 contains 17 residues.

The chain carries TRBV27 and TRBJ2-3, with 8 bases identical to TRBD1. V was pared by 5 bases and J by 3 bases, with 4 bases of the junction left unmatched. The CDR3 length is 14 residues. Germline V gene lookup returns CDR1 MNHEY and CDR2 SMNVEV (reference sequence). CDR3 sequence (DNA): TGTGCCAGCAGTCCAGGGGGCCGGACAGATACGCAGTATTTT. Its protein product is CASSPGGRTDTQYF.

The chain combines TRBV28 with TRBJ1-2, with D unresolved. CDR1 and CDR2 from the germline V gene are MDHEN and SYDVKM. Deletions cut 2 bases from V and 5 bases from J, with 6 bases between. The CDR3 consists of 12 residues. The CDR3 DNA is TGTGCCAGCAGTTTAGGGCGATATGGCTACACCTTC. It specifies CASSLGRYGYTF.

The rearrangement uses TRBV15 and TRBJ1-1, with 7 bases fitting TRBD1. The CDR3 sequence is 15 residues long. The V and J ends lost 1 base and 6 bases, in that order; junction bases with no gene match: 8. Germline loops: CDR1 LNHNV, CDR2 YYDKDF (reference sequence). Written as DNA, the CDR3 is TGTGCCACCAGCAGAGCGCCGACAGGGATTGCTGAAGCTTTCTTT. Translating it yields CATSRAPTGIAEAFF. The full variable domain, its missing parts supplied by reference TRBV15 and TRBJ1-1, is DAMVIQNPRYQVTQFGKPVTLSCSQTLNHNVMYWYQQKSSQAPKLLFHYYDKDFNNEADTPDNFQSRRPNTSFCFLDIRSPGLGDTAMYLCATSRAPTGIAEAFFGQGTRLTVV.

The V gene is TRBV7-2, the J gene TRBJ2-7, with 8 bases matching TRBD1. Per germline, CDR1 SGHTA and CDR2 FQGNSA. The CDR3 is 16 residues long. The ends lost 5 bases at V and 3 bases at J; junction bases unmatched: 12. CDR3 in amino acids: CASSPPRRTGHYEQYF. The CDR3 DNA sequence: TGTGCCAGCAGCCCTCCTCGGCGGACAGGGCACTACGAGCAGTACTTC.

V gene TRBV27 combines with J gene TRBJ2-2; D not resolved. CDR3 length equals 16 residues. Germline values: CDR1 MNHEY, CDR2 SMNVEV (reference sequence). The V end was cut by 8 bases, the J end by 7 bases, with 23 bases between. Written as DNA, the CDR3 is TGTGCCAGCCGCCAAAGGCCGACTTTAGCATTCGGGGAGCTGTTTTTT. Translating gives CASRQRPTLAFGELFF.

The CDR3 here is CASSSLTSGYEQYF. In nucleotides, the CDR3 is TGTGCCAGCAGTTCCCTCACTAGCGGCTACGAGCAGTACTTC. The chain joins TRBV27 to TRBJ2-7; 8 bases are a match to TRBD2. Trimming took 4 bases from V and 3 from J; bases not matched to a gene: 5. The germline CDR1 and CDR2 sequences are MNHEY and SMNVEV (reference sequence). The CDR3 is made up of 14 amino acids.

For this clone: The junction shows a germline mismatch at one end, possibly a read error. The V gene is TRBV7-7, the J gene TRBJ2-5; 11 nucleotides match TRBD2. Germline CDR1 reads SSHAT; CDR2 reads FNYEAQ (reference sequence). The CDR3 extends over 16 amino acids. The CDR3 is CASSRLSGRALETQYF. The CDR3 nucleotides read TGTGCTAGCAGTCGCCTTAGCGGGAGGGCCTTAGAGACCCAGTACTTC. Based on the CDR3 plus reference TRBV7-7 and TRBJ2-5, the full variable domain is GAGVSQSPRYKVTKRGQDVTLRCDPISSHATLYWYQQALGQGPEFLTYFNYEAQPDKSGLPSDRFSAERPEGSISTLTIQRTEQRDSAMYRCASSRLSGRALETQYFGPGTRLLVL.

CDR3 amino acids: CASSPLPGAGTDTQYF. CDR3 coding DNA: TGTGCCAGCTCACCGCTCCCAGGGGCAGGGACAGATACGCAGTATTTT. The V and J genes are TRBV18 and TRBJ2-3; D is perhaps TRBD1 (6 bases). The CDR3 totals 16 residues. The germline V gene has CDR1 KGHSH and CDR2 LQKENI. V was clipped by 3 bases and J by 3 bases, with 16 bases between them.

The chain recombines TRBV19 with TRBJ2-2, with 9 nucleotides matching TRBD2. V gave up 7 bases and J gave up 6 bases; unmatched junction bases: 9. In germline, CDR1 is LNHDA, CDR2 SQIVND (reference sequence). This CDR3 comprises 15 residues. CDR3 sequence (DNA): TGTGCCAGTATGTTGAGTAGCGGGAGATCCGGGGAGCTGTTTTTT. Translating it yields CASMLSSGRSGELFF.

This clone was seen a handful of times. V usage is TRBV5-1 and J usage is TRBJ2-3, with a tentative D call TRBD2 (7 bases). The CDR3 contains 15 residues. The V and J ends lost 4 bases and 2 bases respectively, with 14 bases between them. Germline loops: CDR1 SGHRS, CDR2 YFSETQ. CDR3 sequence (DNA): TGCGCCAGCAGCGTCATGGGGGGGCACACAGATACGCAGTATTTT. This gives the protein CASSVMGGHTDTQYF.

V gene TRBV15 combines with J gene TRBJ1-5, with 9 bases matching TRBD1. The V and J ends lost 1 base and 5 bases, in that order; junction bases with no gene match: 9. CDR3 length equals 17 residues. From germline, CDR1 is LNHNV and CDR2 YYDKDF (reference sequence). The CDR3 DNA is TGTGCCACCAGCAGAGCTCGACCGGACAGGGGTTATCAGCCCCAGCATTTT. Its protein is CATSRARPDRGYQPQHF.

This clone was seen more than once but under ten times. The rearrangement joins TRBV6-1 to TRBJ2-7, with D maybe TRBD2 (5 bases). The V end lost 6 bases, the J end lost 4 bases, and 13 bases lay between the germline ends. The CDR3 is 13 residues long. Per the germline V gene, CDR1 is MNHNS and CDR2 is SASEGT. The CDR3 here is CASSGVLVYEQYF. As DNA, the CDR3 is TGTGCCAGCAGCGGGGTTCTCGTTTACGAGCAGTACTTC.

The J gene is TRBJ2-7, the V gene TRBV11-3; 7 bases map to TRBD1. Unmatched junction bases numbered 6, after V lost 1 base and J lost 3 bases. The CDR3 is made up of 15 amino acids. Germline loops: CDR1 SGHNT, CDR2 YENEEA. The CDR3 region is CASSLGQGVNYEQYF. The DNA of the CDR3 is TGTGCCAGCAGCTTAGGACAGGGCGTGAACTACGAGCAGTACTTC.

V gene TRBV5-4 combines with J gene TRBJ1-2; 9 positions match TRBD1. Per germline, CDR1 SGHNT and CDR2 YYREEE (reference sequence). The CDR3 loop spans 15 amino acids. The V segment lost 0 bases and the J segment 5 bases; nucleotides outside the gene matches: 5. Written as DNA, the CDR3 is TGTGCCAGCAGCTTGGCGGGACAGGGTCGTTATGGCTACACCTTC. This gives the protein CASSLAGQGRYGYTF.

The sample holds one count of this clone. The rearrangement joins TRBV7-2 to TRBJ2-6; D ambiguous. The germline CDR1 and CDR2 sequences are SGHTA and FQGNSA. The V and J ends lost 2 bases and 0 bases respectively, with 5 bases between them. The CDR3 length is 15 residues. CDR3 DNA sequence: TGTGCCAGCAGCTTATTCAACTCTGGGGCCAACGTCCTGACTTTC. This encodes CASSLFNSGANVLTF.

The chain has TRBV28 and TRBJ2-1; D is perhaps TRBD2 (5 bases). The CDR3 has 16 amino acids. Germline V gene lookup returns CDR1 MDHEN and CDR2 SYDVKM. V dropped 2 bases and J dropped 1 base, with 12 bases sitting between them. CDR3 DNA sequence: TGTGCCAGCAGTTTAATTGGTTGGAGGTCCTACAATGAGCAGTTCTTC. Residues: CASSLIGWRSYNEQFF.

CDR3 amino acids: CASSDGAPDEQFF. The CDR3 DNA follows: TGTGCCAGCAGTGACGGTGCCCCCGATGAGCAGTTCTTC. This sequence joins TRBV25-1 and TRBJ2-1; no reliable D call. The CDR3 is 13 amino acids. Germline V gene sequence: CDR1 MGHDK, CDR2 SYGVNS. V lost 3 bases to trimming and J lost 8 bases, with 11 bases between them.

V is TRBV7-2 and J is TRBJ2-5; D gene unclear. The CDR3 is 12 amino acids. Germline V CDR1 and CDR2: SGHTA, FQGNSA. V gave up 5 bases and J gave up 0 bases, with 4 bases separating them. DNA for the CDR3: TGTGCCAGCAGCCTGTACCAAGAGACCCAGTACTTC. Its translation is CASSLYQETQYF.

The chain carries TRBV6-4 and TRBJ2-2; a possible D gene is TRBD2 (5 bases). Germline V gene sequence: CDR1 MRHNA, CDR2 SNTAGT. The CDR3 is made up of 17 amino acids. V was trimmed by 2 bases and J by 0 bases, leaving 13 bases between them. The CDR3 sequence: CASSDARGGSNTGELFF. In DNA, the CDR3 is TGTGCCAGCAGTGACGCTCGAGGAGGTTCGAACACCGGGGAGCTGTTTTTT.

This rearrangement joins TRBV18 to TRBJ1-3; D is possibly TRBD1 (5 bases). The V gene's germline CDR1 is KGHSH and CDR2 LQKENI. Between the trimmed V and J ends, which lost 4 bases and 0 bases, there was a span of 13 bases. The CDR3 consists of 16 residues. The CDR3 DNA follows: TGTGCCAGCTCACAGGGGAACAGCCACTCTGGAAACACCATATATTTT. Its protein is CASSQGNSHSGNTIYF.

This clone was recorded a few times. The chain has TRBV4-2 and TRBJ2-2, with TRBD1 matching 9 bases. The CDR3 totals 15 residues. With V trimmed by 1 base and J by 3 bases, 0 bases remained unmatched. Germline CDR1 reads LGHNA; CDR2 reads YNFKEQ. This CDR3 is CASSQGQGDTGELFF. The CDR3 nucleotides are TGTGCCAGCAGCCAAGGACAGGGGGACACCGGGGAGCTGTTTTTT.

The chain has TRBV27 and TRBJ1-5, with a possible D match to TRBD1 (6 bases). Between the trimmed V and J ends, which lost 0 bases and 2 bases, there was a span of 17 bases. Germline loops: CDR1 MNHEY, CDR2 SMNVEV (reference sequence). The CDR3 runs to 18 residues. CDR3 DNA sequence: TGTGCCAGCAGTTTATCGATAACAGGGAAAGGAGGCAATCAGCCCCAGCATTTT. This gives the protein CASSLSITGKGGNQPQHF.

This chain connects TRBV11-2 to TRBJ2-3, with 12 positions matching TRBD2. Per germline, CDR1 SGHAT and CDR2 FQNNGV. This CDR3 contains 17 residues. The V segment lost 0 bases and the J segment 7 bases; nucleotides outside the gene matches: 8. The CDR3 is CASSLEGLAGSLNTQYF. The CDR3 nucleotides are TGTGCCAGCAGCTTAGAAGGACTAGCGGGATCTTTGAATACGCAGTATTTT.

The rearrangement uses TRBV15 and TRBJ2-7, with 9 nucleotides matching TRBD1. Per germline, CDR1 LNHNV and CDR2 YYDKDF (reference sequence). CDR3 size: 14 residues. Trimming at V came to 5 bases and at J to 7 bases, leaving 9 bases not matched to a gene. CDR3 bases: TGTGCCACCAGCCTCCGGGACAGGGACGGGGAGCAGTACTTC. This encodes CATSLRDRDGEQYF.

This chain uses TRBV28 with TRBJ2-7; 8 positions agree with TRBD1. The DNA end is more similar to TRBJ2-1, so the J call may be wrong. This CDR3 has 16 amino acids. The germline gives CDR1 MDHEN, CDR2 SYDVKM. CDR3 sequence (DNA): TGTGCCAGCAGTTCTCTGGACAGGGATGAGGTATGTGAGCAGTTCTTC. It codes for CASSSLDRDEVCEQFF.

CDR3 DNA sequence: TGTGCCAGTAAAGAGGGCTCCTATAATTCACCCCTCCACTTT. Residues: CASKEGSYNSPLHF. The chain has TRBV19 and TRBJ1-6; D not certain. The CDR3 sequence is 14 residues long. V was shortened by 7 bases and J by 0 bases, with 7 bases between the two germline ends. Per germline, CDR1 LNHDA and CDR2 SQIVND (reference sequence).

The chain links TRBV5-4 to TRBJ2-5; TRBD2 might be the D (5 bases). This CDR3 spans 15 amino acids. The V end lost 0 bases, the J end lost 2 bases, and 11 bases lay between the germline ends. Germline values: CDR1 SGHNT, CDR2 YYREEE (reference sequence). CDR3 loop: CASSLASGIQETQYF. In nucleotides, the CDR3 is TGTGCCAGCAGCTTGGCATCGGGGATACAAGAGACCCAGTACTTC.